This T cell receptor beta chain was sequenced in a study of blood T cell repertoires in COVID-19. V dropped 0 bases and J dropped 4 bases, with 8 bases sitting between them. This CDR3 has 14 amino acids. Germline lookup yields CDR1 SGHRS and CDR2 YFSETQ. Method: immunoSEQ multiplex PCR; TCRdb's copy keeps in-frame clones and lacks some. The data contain around 200,000 clones, 80% to 85% of them singletons. This clone was seen just once. The TCR was taken from a human donor in a cohort sampled during active COVID-19. The chain carries TRBV5-1 and TRBJ1-5; D gene ambiguous. Sequencing was carried out using peripheral blood. The CDR3 DNA is TGCGCCAGCAGCTTGGGTACCGGGAATCAGCCCCAGCATTTT. Translating gives CASSLGTGNQPQHF.